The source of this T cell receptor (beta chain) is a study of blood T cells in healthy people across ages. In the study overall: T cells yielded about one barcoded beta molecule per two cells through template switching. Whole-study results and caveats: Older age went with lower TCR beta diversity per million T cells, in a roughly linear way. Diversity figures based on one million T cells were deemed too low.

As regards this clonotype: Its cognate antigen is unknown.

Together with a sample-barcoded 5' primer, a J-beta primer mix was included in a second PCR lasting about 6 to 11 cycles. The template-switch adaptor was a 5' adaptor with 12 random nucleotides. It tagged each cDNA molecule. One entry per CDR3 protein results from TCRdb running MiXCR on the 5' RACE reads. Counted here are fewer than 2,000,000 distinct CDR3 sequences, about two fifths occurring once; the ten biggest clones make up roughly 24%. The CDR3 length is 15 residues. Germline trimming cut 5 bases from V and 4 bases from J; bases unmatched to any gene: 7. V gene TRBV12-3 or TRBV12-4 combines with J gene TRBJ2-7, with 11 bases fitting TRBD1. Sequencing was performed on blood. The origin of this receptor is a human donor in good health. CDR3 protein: CASSGSDRGRYEQYF. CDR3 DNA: TGTGCCAGCAGTGGGTCGGACAGGGGGCGGTACGAGCAGTACTTC.